Below, one T cell receptor beta chain is given with its context. Trimming left V 5 bases short and J 4 bases short, with 9 bases between. In germline, CDR1 is MDHEN, CDR2 SYDVKM. The CDR3 totals 13 residues. The source of the sample is a study of T cell responses to AZD1222 COVID-19 vaccine. The method was immunoSEQ multiplex PCR; TCRdb's version includes in-frame clones alone and lacks a portion of them. This table has roughly 120,000 clones, about 91% appearing once. The specimen comprised peripheral blood, sampled on day 0 of AZD1222 vaccination. The V and J genes are TRBV28 and TRBJ1-3; TRBD1 might be the D (6 bases). This clonotype originated in an adult in good health. CDR3 sequence reads: CASSQDSGNTIYF. The CDR3 DNA is TGTGCCAGCAGTCAGGACAGCGGAAACACCATATATTTT. Looking up the rest from reference TRBV28 and TRBJ1-3 gives the full variable domain: DVKVTQSSRYLVKRTGEKVFLECVQDMDHENMFWYRQDPGLGLRLIYFSYDVKMKEKGDIPEGYSVSREKKERFSLILESASTNQTSMYLCASSQDSGNTIYFGEGSWLTVV.